Following are 29 T cell receptor beta chains from one sample sequenced in a study of PD-1 blockade in classical Hodgkin lymphoma (dated by TCRdb to about 2020). Receptor libraries were prepared by the immunoSEQ multiplex PCR assay. TCRdb retrieved this table from immuneACCESS and kept in-frame rearrangements only. Not all clones are present; in checked studies, unresolved V genes account for under half, and no reason is known for the remainder. Here the sample has fewer than 70,000 clones; more than 75% occur a single time. Jointly, the top ten make up under 6.5% of the sample. This specimen's time point label, per the study, means: cycle 2 day 1 (C2D1) of nivolumab. All trial patients had relapsed after autologous stem cell transplantation, with cohorts A, B and C differing in prior brentuximab vedotin exposure. Sequencing was performed on peripheral blood mononuclear cells (PBMCs), taken before the second cycle of nivolumab. These receptors all come from a human donor with classical Hodgkin lymphoma.

The chain uses TRBV10-3 and TRBJ1-6; maybe TRBD1 (6 bases). Germline values: CDR1 ENHRY, CDR2 SYGVKD. V was pared by 0 bases and J by 6 bases, with 12 bases between. This CDR3 has 16 residues. CDR3 amino acids: CAISESTGAGNSPLHF. CDR3 sequence (DNA): TGTGCCATCAGTGAGTCGACGGGGGCTGGTAATTCACCCCTCCACTTT.

The V and J genes are TRBV10-3 and TRBJ2-3, with D perhaps being TRBD1 or TRBD2 (5 bases each). This CDR3 comprises 15 residues. V was trimmed by 9 bases and J by 4 bases, leaving 20 bases between them. Looked up from germline, CDR1 is ENHRY and CDR2 is SYGVKD. The CDR3, as DNA: TGTGCCATGTCCCCTGGGACGCCGGGGTCAGATACGCAGTATTTT. This encodes CAMSPGTPGSDTQYF.

This clone has only one observation. The chain carries TRBV11-2 and TRBJ1-6, with unresolved D. Germline lookup yields CDR1 SGHAT and CDR2 FQNNGV. Trimming pared 3 bases from V and 7 bases from J, leaving 10 bases between. The CDR3 length is 14 residues. The chain's CDR3 is CASSFDGPNSPLHF. DNA of the CDR3: TGTGCCAGCAGCTTCGACGGACCAAATTCACCCCTCCACTTT.

The V call is TRBV9, the J call TRBJ2-7; D is possibly TRBD2 (6 bases). V lost 3 bases, J lost 7 bases, and 14 bases lay in between. Germline CDR1 and CDR2: SGDLS and YYNGEE. The length of the CDR3 is 13 residues. DNA of the CDR3: TGTGCCAGCAGCGCTGGGACTTTAGGGGAGCAGTACTTC. It yields the protein CASSAGTLGEQYF.

The V and J genes are TRBV6-5 and TRBJ1-1; D may be TRBD1 (6 bases). V shed 7 bases and J shed 4 bases, with 13 bases lying between them. Germline CDR1 is MNHEY and CDR2 is SVGAGI. The CDR3 spans 13 residues. In nucleotides, the CDR3 is TGTGCCAGCAAGAAAACAGGGAGCACTGAAGCTTTCTTT. This sequence encodes CASKKTGSTEAFF.

CDR3 in amino acids: CASSDTYGATEAFF. The CDR3 DNA reads as TGTGCCAGCAGCGATACGTACGGGGCCACTGAAGCTTTCTTT. The chain joins TRBV7-9 to TRBJ1-1; maybe TRBD1 (5 bases). Trimming stripped 5 bases from V and 4 bases from J, with 14 bases between. Per germline, CDR1 SEHNR and CDR2 FQNEAQ (reference sequence). The CDR3 is 14 residues long. The full variable domain, completed using reference TRBV7-9 and TRBJ1-1, is DTGVSQNPRHKITKRGQNVTFRCDPISEHNRLYWYRQTLGQGPEFLTYFQNEAQLEKSRLLSDRFSAERPKGSFSTLEIQRTEQGDSAMYLCASSDTYGATEAFFGQGTRLTVV.

On this clone itself: Other DNA sequences in the same sample also yield this CDR3. The V call is TRBV5-1, the J call TRBJ1-5; D uncertain. This CDR3 comprises 14 residues. Germline-derived CDR1 and CDR2 are SGHRS and YFSETQ. V lost 0 bases to trimming and J lost 4 bases, with 8 bases between them. The CDR3 reads CASSLAGGNQPQHF. The CDR3 nucleotides are TGCGCCAGCAGCTTGGCTGGCGGAAATCAGCCCCAGCATTTT.

V is TRBV9 and J is TRBJ2-1; TRBD2 agrees at 11 bases. The germline V gene has CDR1 SGDLS and CDR2 YYNGEE. Unmatched junction bases numbered 6, after V lost 3 bases and J lost 7 bases. The CDR3 is made up of 15 amino acids. CDR3 amino acids: CASSDRLAGWNEQFF. CDR3 bases: TGTGCCAGCAGCGACCGACTAGCGGGGTGGAATGAGCAGTTCTTC.

J is TRBJ2-5 and V is TRBV19; D is ambiguous. The length of the CDR3 is 13 residues. Germline V CDR1 and CDR2: LNHDA, SQIVND (reference sequence). V was shortened by 1 base and J by 4 bases, with 7 bases between the two germline ends. In nucleotides, the CDR3 is TGTGCCAGTAGTATAGTGGTGGGAGAGACCCAGTACTTC. It encodes CASSIVVGETQYF.

The chain employs TRBV7-9 and TRBJ1-1; D not resolved. Trimming left V 4 bases short and J 3 bases short, with 15 bases between. The germline CDR1 and CDR2 sequences are SEHNR and FQNEAQ (reference sequence). The CDR3 sequence is 15 residues long. The CDR3 loop reads CASSSAFSQYTEAFF. The CDR3 DNA follows: TGTGCCAGCAGCTCCGCGTTTTCCCAGTACACTGAAGCTTTCTTT.

CDR3 region: CASSPLAHTEAFF. In DNA, the CDR3 is TGTGCCAGTAGTCCTCTAGCCCACACTGAAGCTTTCTTT. V is TRBV19 and J is TRBJ1-1; D call uncertain. Germline-derived CDR1 and CDR2 are LNHDA and SQIVND (reference sequence). V lost 5 bases and J lost 3, with 10 bases in between. The CDR3 spans 13 residues.

This chain uses TRBV11-1 with TRBJ2-7; D assignment may be TRBD1 or TRBD2 (5 bases each). CDR3 size: 16 residues. Trimming removed 7 bases from V and 3 bases from J, with 22 bases in between. CDR1 is SGHAT, CDR2 FQDESV, per germline (reference sequence). The CDR3 DNA reads TGTGCCAGCACCCGGGACCGACCTACAGCTGACTACGAGCAGTACTTC. Its translation: CASTRDRPTADYEQYF.

This sequence joins TRBV27 and TRBJ1-2; D not resolved. The germline CDR1 and CDR2 sequences are MNHEY and SMNVEV (reference sequence). Trimming cost V 5 bases and J 6 bases, with 19 bases left between them. The CDR3 has 15 amino acids. The CDR3 loop reads CASSPQLGFQDGYTF. Written as DNA, the CDR3 is TGTGCCAGCAGTCCCCAGCTGGGATTTCAGGATGGCTACACCTTC.

The chain combines TRBV29-1 with TRBJ2-2; D is ambiguous. Per germline, CDR1 SQVTM and CDR2 ANQGSEA. This CDR3 comprises 13 residues. V lost 4 bases, J lost 2 bases, and 8 bases lay in between. CDR3 loop: CSVVWYNTGELFF. As DNA, the CDR3 is TGCAGCGTTGTCTGGTATAACACCGGGGAGCTGTTTTTT.

This clone was detected only a few times. This chain's CDR3 is CASSTGDRVDQPQHF. CDR3 coding DNA: TGTGCCAGCAGCACGGGGGACAGGGTTGATCAGCCCCAGCATTTT. The genes are TRBV21-1 and TRBJ1-5; the D call in the table, TRBD1, was not verified against the DNA. TRBV21-1 is annotated as a pseudogene. The CDR3 runs 15 residues.

This sequence joins TRBV18 and TRBJ2-1; TRBD1 aligns across 7 bases. The CDR3 consists of 14 residues. Germline CDR1 is KGHSH and CDR2 is LQKENI. J gave up 6 bases and V 2 bases, and 4 bases lay outside the gene matches. CDR3 in DNA: TGTGCCAGCTCACCAGACAGGGAAGTCAATGAGCAGTTCTTC. Translation gives CASSPDREVNEQFF.

CDR3 loop: CASSPQLATNEKLFF. Written as DNA, the CDR3 is TGTGCCAGCAGCCCTCAACTCGCAACTAATGAAAAACTGTTTTTT. The rearrangement uses TRBV7-9 and TRBJ1-4; no clear D gene. This CDR3 contains 15 residues. In germline, CDR1 is SEHNR, CDR2 FQNEAQ (reference sequence). V dropped 5 bases and J dropped 0 bases, with 10 bases sitting between them.

The V gene is TRBV2, the J gene TRBJ2-3, with 7 positions matching TRBD2. The germline CDR1 and CDR2 sequences are SNHLY and FYNNEI. V shed 9 bases, J shed 0 bases, and the junction held 6 bases outside the gene matches. CDR3 length: 14 residues. The CDR3 region is CASARAGSTDTQYF. CDR3 sequence (DNA): TGTGCCAGTGCCAGAGCGGGAAGCACAGATACGCAGTATTTT.

V and J are TRBV12-2 and TRBJ2-1. TRBV12-2 is a pseudogene locus. The CDR3 spans 14 residues. CDR3 bases: TGTGCAAGTCGCTTCCCGGACCATTACAATGAGCAGTTCTTC. Translated: CASRFPDHYNEQFF.

This chain uses TRBV10-1 with TRBJ2-6; D remains unclear. This CDR3 comprises 13 residues. V lost 0 bases and J 4 bases, leaving 1 base between the germline ends. Germline-derived CDR1 and CDR2 are WNHNN and SYGVQD (reference sequence). For the CDR3, the DNA is TGCGCCAGCAGTGAGTCCGGGGCCAACGTCCTGACTTTC. Its translation: CASSESGANVLTF.

V gene TRBV7-9 combines with J gene TRBJ2-3, with D tentatively TRBD2 (5 bases). CDR1 is SEHNR and CDR2 is FQNEAQ in the germline V gene (reference sequence). The CDR3 consists of 13 residues. The V gene lost 1 base and the J gene lost 4 bases, with 6 bases spanning the gap. The CDR3 loop is CASSLERADTQYF. CDR3 coding DNA: TGTGCCAGCAGCTTAGAGAGGGCAGATACGCAGTATTTT.

The genes are TRBV9 and TRBJ2-3; 7 bases agree with TRBD2. The CDR3 spans 13 residues. The V gene's germline CDR1 is SGDLS and CDR2 YYNGEE. The ends lost 9 bases at V and 4 bases at J; junction bases unmatched: 8. The CDR3 bases are TGTGCCACTTCAGGGAGGGTGGCAGATACGCAGTATTTT. This gives the protein CATSGRVADTQYF.

The rearrangement joins TRBV5-1 to TRBJ1-1; D is uncertain. Germline V gene data show CDR1 as SGHRS and CDR2 as YFSETQ. This CDR3 region has 14 residues. Trimming left V 4 bases short and J 3 bases short, with 13 bases between. CDR3 sequence reads: CASSLPGLDTEAFF. The CDR3 nucleotides read TGCGCCAGCAGCCTTCCTGGTCTGGACACTGAAGCTTTCTTT.

This sequence joins TRBV7-9 and TRBJ2-3, with TRBD2 matching over 9 bases. The CDR3 spans 14 residues. The V and J ends lost 7 bases and 5 bases, in that order; junction bases with no gene match: 7. Germline-derived CDR1 and CDR2 are SEHNR and FQNEAQ (reference sequence). CDR3 protein: CASIRTSVIDTQYF. DNA for the CDR3: TGTGCCAGCATCAGGACTAGCGTTATAGATACGCAGTATTTT.

This rearrangement joins TRBV5-1 to TRBJ2-7; 10 bases agree with TRBD1. With V trimmed by 2 bases and J by 6 bases, 5 bases remained unmatched. The V gene's germline CDR1 is SGHRS and CDR2 YFSETQ. CDR3 size: 14 residues. CDR3 bases: TGCGCCAGCAGCTTAACCGGGACAGGGGTCGAGCAGTACTTC. It yields the protein CASSLTGTGVEQYF.

The J gene is TRBJ2-7, the V gene TRBV7-9; D is uncertain. This CDR3 contains 13 residues. Germline V gives CDR1 SEHNR, CDR2 FQNEAQ (reference sequence). V gave up 2 bases and J gave up 5 bases, with 10 bases separating them. The CDR3 loop is CASSLLGADEQYF. For the CDR3, the DNA is TGTGCCAGCAGCTTACTAGGAGCTGACGAGCAGTACTTC. The full variable domain, rest sourced from reference TRBV7-9 and TRBJ2-7, is DTGVSQNPRHKITKRGQNVTFRCDPISEHNRLYWYRQTLGQGPEFLTYFQNEAQLEKSRLLSDRFSAERPKGSFSTLEIQRTEQGDSAMYLCASSLLGADEQYFGPGTRLTVT.

This chain links TRBV2 with TRBJ1-1, with a weak D call TRBD1 (6 bases). V was pared by 5 bases and J by 4 bases, with 14 bases between. Germline CDR1 is SNHLY and CDR2 is FYNNEI. The CDR3 length is 14 residues. CDR3 sequence: CASSNRVVSTEAFF. CDR3 DNA sequence: TGTGCCAGCAGTAACAGGGTTGTGAGCACTGAAGCTTTCTTT.

The chain has TRBV5-4 and TRBJ2-2; 9 nucleotides line up with TRBD1. The CDR3 sequence is 16 residues long. Looked up from germline, CDR1 is SGHNT and CDR2 is YYREEE (reference sequence). With V trimmed by 4 bases and J by 6 bases, 10 bases remained unmatched. This CDR3 reads CASSKDRGVGSGELFF. CDR3 nucleotide sequence: TGTGCCAGCAGCAAGGACAGGGGCGTCGGGTCCGGGGAGCTGTTTTTT.

The chain joins TRBV10-2 to TRBJ2-5; 12 bases are a match to TRBD2. The CDR3 length is 14 residues. The V gene end was trimmed by 9 bases and the J gene end by 5 bases; junction bases not matched to a gene: 7. The V gene's germline CDR1 is WSHSY and CDR2 SAAADI. CDR3 in amino acids: CASSSGGAVETQYF. The CDR3 DNA reads as TGCGCCAGTTCTAGCGGGGGGGCGGTGGAGACCCAGTACTTC.